This T cell receptor beta chain was sequenced during a study of shared clonotypes between healthy human individuals. As processed by the authors: In the immunoSEQ data, sequences were junction-only and lacked quality scores, so filtering differed. The assay was immunoSEQ multiplex PCR, and TCRdb's table has in-frame clones only and misses some. That table supplies the V and J calls and clone size; D and trimming were determined from the DNA. The sample contains around 100,000 clones, approximately 70% of which appear only once. Germline V gives CDR1 MNHNY, CDR2 SVGAGI (reference sequence). The CDR3 sequence is 14 residues long. V was shortened by 7 bases and J by 7 bases, with 17 bases between the two germline ends. This clone was recorded many times. Its target is not known. Study-level findings and limits: Clonotypes not shared had lower generation probabilities than those common to all four donors. The study drew on few donors, limiting represented genetic and exposure-history diversity.

Sequencing used memory CD8+ T cells sorted from blood. The sample's subset: CD45RO+ cells pooled with CCR7-negative TemRA cells. This TCR derives from a woman younger than 45 in good health. The chain has TRBV6-6 and TRBJ2-1; D is uncertain. CDR3 nucleotides: TGTGCCAGCACACATGGGGAAGCGAGTAATGAGCAGTTCTTC. It is translated as CASTHGEASNEQFF.